These T cell receptor beta chains were read from a single sample in a study of human T cells and chemical hapten exposure. TCRdb re-analysed the RACE reads in MiXCR, keeping a single row per CDR3 protein. The table lists 95,000 or so distinct CDR3 sequences, 10% to 13% of them singletons. The sequencing here drew on whole blood, taken in connection with sensitization to the hapten diphenylcyclopropenone (DPC). The receptors were gathered from a man aged 40-49 years with alopecia areata. Some clones in this sample may be carry-over from other donors' samples. Each CDR3 is given with its conserved first and last residue. D genes are given only for firm matches. Rows may omit the clone size; those that give it use once, few, many or a size class.

-	many	TRBJ2-3	TRBV6-6	CASSFVGSSTDTQYF	TGTGCCAGCAGTTTCGTGGGCAGTAGCACAGATACGCAGTATTTT
-	many	TRBJ2-3	TRBV10-3	CAISEGPPSTDTQYF	TGTGCCATCAGTGAGGGGCCCCCGAGCACAGATACGCAGTATTTT
-	-	TRBJ1-3	TRBV6-5	CASSYSSGGRPGNTIYF	TGTGCCAGCAGTTACTCGAGTGGGGGGAGGCCTGGAAACACCATATATTTT
-	few	TRBJ2-3	TRBV4-2	CASSQDIGDTQYF	TGTGCCAGCAGCCAAGATATAGGAGATACGCAGTATTTT
TRBD1	many	TRBJ1-5	TRBV6-1	CASSGPREGANRQPQHF	TGTGCCAGCAGTGGCCCTAGAGAGGGGGCGAACCGTCAGCCCCAGCATTTT
TRBD2	many	TRBJ2-7	TRBV28	CASTTSGIIKEQYF	TGTGCCAGCACCACTAGCGGGATAATTAAGGAGCAGTACTTC
-	few	TRBJ2-5	TRBV6-5	CASSYGSDRRETQYF	TGTGCCAGCAGTTACGGGTCGGATCGGCGGGAGACCCAGTACTTC
TRBD2	-	TRBJ2-1	TRBV7-9	CASRGLAVYNEQFF	TGTGCCAGCAGGGGACTAGCGGTCTACAATGAGCAGTTCTTC
-	many	TRBJ1-6	TRBV12-5	CASGFDLYRDADSPLHF	TGTGCTAGTGGTTTCGACCTCTACAGGGATGCGGACTCACCCCTCCACTTT
-	-	TRBJ2-5	TRBV20-1	CSARDRLAVYQETQYF	TGCAGTGCTAGAGATCGATTAGCGGTGTACCAAGAGACCCAGTACTTC
-	few	TRBJ1-2	TRBV9	CASSPRANGYGYTF	TGTGCCAGCAGCCCGCGGGCGAATGGTTATGGCTACACCTTC
-	few	TRBJ2-1	TRBV7-9	CASGIASSYNEQFF	TGTGCCAGCGGGATAGCGAGTTCCTACAATGAGCAGTTCTTC
TRBD1	few	TRBJ1-5	TRBV12-3/TRBV12-4	CASSTTGDNQPQHF	TGTGCCAGCAGCACGACAGGGGATAATCAGCCCCAGCATTTT
TRBD1	few	TRBJ1-4	TRBV9	CASSAIQGVELFF	TGTGCCAGCAGCGCAATACAGGGGGTAGAACTGTTTTTT
-	-	TRBJ2-3	TRBV7-2	CASSSWADTQYF	TGTGCCAGCAGCTCTTGGGCTGATACGCAGTATTTT
-	many	TRBJ1-6	TRBV27	CASSSDVNGNLHF	TGTGCCAGCAGTTCCGACGTCAATGGTAACCTCCACTTT
TRBD2	-	TRBJ2-4	TRBV29-1	CSVAREGNIQYF	TGCAGCGTTGCGCGGGAGGGTAACATTCAGTACTTC
TRBD2	-	TRBJ2-1	TRBV19	CASSTGTSGRAIDEQFF	TGTGCCAGTAGCACAGGGACTAGCGGGAGGGCCATAGATGAGCAGTTCTTC
-	many	TRBJ1-6	TRBV7-2	CASSTGSPLHF	TGTGCCAGTTCTACGGGTTCACCCCTCCACTTT
-	many	TRBJ2-1	TRBV5-1	CASSLASSSYNEQFF	TGCGCCAGCAGCTTGGCCTCGAGCTCCTACAATGAGCAGTTCTTC
-	many	TRBJ1-2	TRBV20-1	CSARIPADSYGYTF	TGCAGTGCTAGAATCCCCGCAGATTCCTATGGCTACACCTTC
-	many	TRBJ1-3	TRBV7-9	CASSLQDSGNTIYF	TGTGCCAGCAGCCTACAGGATTCTGGAAACACCATATATTTT
-	many	TRBJ2-1	TRBV6-1	CASSGTSRNEQFF	TGTGCCAGCAGCGGGACGAGCCGCAATGAGCAGTTCTTC
TRBD2	-	TRBJ2-4	TRBV4-2	CASSQDVRARGGGAYIQYF	TGTGCCAGCAGCCAAGACGTACGGGCTCGCGGGGGGGGCGCGTACATTCAGTACTTC
-	few	TRBJ2-1	TRBV30	CAWNGRGGYNEQFF	TGTGCCTGGAATGGCCGGGGTGGCTACAATGAGCAGTTCTTC
TRBD2	-	TRBJ2-7	TRBV4-3	CASSQVVAGDEQYF	TGCGCCAGCAGCCAAGTGGTAGCGGGAGACGAGCAGTACTTC
-	few	TRBJ1-6	TRBV4-1	CASSQVGPIYNSPLHF	TGCGCCAGCAGCCAAGTAGGGCCCATCTATAATTCACCCCTCCACTTT
-	few	TRBJ1-1	TRBV2	CASSVSGKAFF	TGTGCCAGCAGTGTGTCGGGGAAAGCTTTCTTT
TRBD1	few	TRBJ1-5	TRBV12-3/TRBV12-4	CASSLGQGLRGNQPQHF	TGTGCCAGCAGTTTAGGACAGGGGCTACGGGGCAATCAGCCCCAGCATTTT
-	-	TRBJ2-1	TRBV6-5	CASSYSIAPDYNEQFF	TGTGCCAGCAGTTACTCGATTGCACCCGACTACAATGAGCAGTTCTTC
TRBD2	-	TRBJ2-1	TRBV5-6	CASSRLAGRGNEQFF	TGTGCCAGCAGTCGACTAGCGGGACGAGGTAATGAGCAGTTCTTC
TRBD1	many	TRBJ1-2	TRBV20-1	CSARAVRTGSNYGYTF	TGCAGTGCTAGAGCTGTGAGGACAGGGTCGAACTATGGCTACACCTTC
-	-	TRBJ2-1	TRBV7-2	CASSQMIVNEQFF	TGTGCCAGCAGCCAAATGATAGTTAATGAGCAGTTCTTC
-	many	TRBJ1-5	TRBV27	CASSLNGNQPQHF	TGTGCCAGCAGTTTGAACGGGAATCAGCCCCAGCATTTT
TRBD1	few	TRBJ2-7	TRBV20-1	CSAHAGGVSSYEQYF	TGCAGTGCTCACGCAGGGGGAGTGAGCTCCTACGAGCAGTACTTC
-	-	TRBJ2-5	TRBV7-2	CASSSSQAPWTQYF	TGTGCCAGCAGCTCGTCCCAGGCCCCTTGGACCCAGTACTTC
TRBD2	-	TRBJ2-1	TRBV7-2	CASSRPPTSGTYNEQFF	TGTGCCAGCAGCCGCCCCCCGACTAGCGGTACCTACAATGAGCAGTTCTTC
-	-	TRBJ2-2	TRBV20-1	CSARRGTNTGELFF	TGCAGTGCTAGACGGGGGACGAACACCGGGGAGCTGTTTTTT
-	-	TRBJ2-3	TRBV28	CASTTRASDTQYF	TGTGCCAGCACCACCCGGGCGTCAGATACGCAGTATTTT
-	few	TRBJ2-1	TRBV29-1	CSVRDHQQGGLYNEQFF	TGCAGCGTCCGTGACCATCAACAGGGTGGTTTGTACAATGAGCAGTTCTTC
TRBD1	few	TRBJ2-1	TRBV4-2	CASSPGQGAGVRSNNEQFF	TGTGCCAGCAGCCCGGGACAGGGGGCCGGAGTGCGATCGAACAATGAGCAGTTCTTC